Below are 19 T cell receptor beta chains sequenced from a single sample in a study of T cell repertoires in cytomegalovirus infection (dated by TCRdb to between 2018 and 2021). Sequencing was performed on an Illumina HiSeq 1500. The public sequencing data were trimmed at Q25 with fastp and processed into clonotypes with MiXCR by TCRdb, which kept only in-frame beta chains. Rows with a matching CDR3 protein are joined into one entry that keeps the most common DNA and genes. The sample table holds about 110,000 distinct CDR3 sequences, of which roughly 40% were seen once. The ten largest make up roughly 70% of the sample. Their antigen targets remain unknown. The treatment or condition label, as the study defines it: in vitro stimulation with specific CMV peptide epitopes to enrich CMV-specific T cells. Specimen: CD8+ T cells from cultured PBMCs, collected from culture after CMV antigen stimulation. These receptors were obtained from a human donor in good health (CMV status not recorded). Some clones in this sample may be carry-over from other donors' samples.

This chain joins TRBV12-3 or TRBV12-4 and TRBJ2-2; D is possibly TRBD1 or TRBD2 (5 bases each). The germline V and J ends were trimmed by 6 bases and 7 bases, with 18 bases remaining between them. This CDR3 contains 15 residues. CDR3: CASRLTGTQFGELFF. The CDR3 DNA reads TGTGCCAGCAGACTTACCGGGACCCAGTTCGGGGAGCTGTTTTTT.

CDR3 bases: TGTGCCAGCAGCGTAGTGTGGAACACTGAAGCTTTCTTT. Translating it yields CASSVVWNTEAFF. The J gene is TRBJ1-1, the V gene TRBV9; unclear D gene. CDR3 length equals 13 residues. V shed 0 bases and J shed 1 base, with 4 bases lying between them. Germline V gene sequence: CDR1 SGDLS, CDR2 YYNGEE. Drawing the rest from reference TRBV9 and TRBJ1-1, the complete variable domain is DSGVTQTPKHLITATGQRVTLRCSPRSGDLSVYWYQQSLDQGLQFLIQYYNGEERAKGNILERFSAQQFPDLHSELNLSSLELGDSALYFCASSVVWNTEAFFGQGTRLTVV.

The chain uses TRBV7-6 and TRBJ2-3; D is uncertain. The ends were cut back, 3 bases at V and 1 base at J, with 8 bases in the middle. CDR1 is SGHVS and CDR2 is FNYEAQ in the germline V gene. This CDR3 has 14 residues. CDR3 coding DNA: TGTGCCAGCAGCTTTATGTGGGGCACAGATACGCAGTATTTT. This gives the protein CASSFMWGTDTQYF.

This clonotype was counted between two and nine times. The chain employs TRBV6-1 and TRBJ2-3, with 8 bases identical to TRBD1. With V trimmed by 4 bases and J by 2 bases, 11 bases remained unmatched. Germline CDR1 is MNHNS and CDR2 is SASEGT. The length of the CDR3 is 17 residues. CDR3 amino acids: CASSVVMGTGITDTQYF. DNA for the CDR3: TGTGCCAGCAGTGTGGTAATGGGGACAGGCATCACAGATACGCAGTATTTT.

This clonotype was found a few times. The V call is TRBV12-3 or TRBV12-4, the J call TRBJ1-6; TRBD1 is a possible D gene (6 bases). Trimming pared 5 bases from V and 7 bases from J, leaving 15 bases between. The CDR3 covers 15 residues. CDR3 residues: CASSLNRDQNSPLHF. The CDR3 region has the DNA TGTGCCAGCAGTCTCAACAGGGATCAGAATTCACCCCTCCACTTT.

This clonotype was counted only a few times. This chain joins TRBV7-8 and TRBJ2-2; D gene uncertain. This CDR3 spans 13 amino acids. The germline CDR1 and CDR2 sequences are SGHVS and FQNEAQ. V was clipped by 2 bases and J by 4 bases, with 5 bases between them. CDR3 loop: CASSLMVTGELFF. In DNA form, the CDR3 reads TGTGCCAGCAGCTTAATGGTCACCGGGGAGCTGTTTTTT.

This chain uses TRBV6-5 with TRBJ2-3; a weak D match, TRBD1 (6 bases). Per the germline V gene, CDR1 is MNHEY and CDR2 is SVGAGI. V lost 6 bases to trimming and J lost 2 bases, with 12 bases between them. The CDR3 sequence is 14 residues long. The CDR3 DNA is TGTGCCAGCAGGTCGGACAGAGTCACAGATACGCAGTATTTT. Translating gives CASRSDRVTDTQYF.

CDR3 sequence: CASTPSTGLAQHF. The DNA for the CDR3 is TGTGCCAGTACCCCATCTACAGGGTTGGCCCAGCATTTT. J is TRBJ1-5 and V is TRBV19; D may be TRBD1 (6 bases). The V end was cut by 7 bases, the J end by 11 bases, with 18 bases between. The CDR3 loop spans 13 amino acids. Germline V gives CDR1 LNHDA, CDR2 SQIVND (reference sequence).

The rearrangement links TRBV30 to TRBJ1-1; D is uncertain. Germline lookup yields CDR1 GTSNPN and CDR2 SVGIG (reference sequence). The CDR3 contains 12 residues. Trimming left V 5 bases short and J 4 bases short, with 11 bases between. The CDR3 is CAWFEAGTEAFF. In nucleotides, the CDR3 is TGTGCCTGGTTTGAGGCGGGCACTGAAGCTTTCTTT.

The chain joins TRBV9 to TRBJ2-1; TRBD2 matches at 7 bases. The CDR3 runs 15 residues. V was clipped by 4 bases and J by 5 bases; unmatched bases: 9. Per the germline V gene, CDR1 is SGDLS and CDR2 is YYNGEE. CDR3 coding DNA: TGTGCCAGCAGCCTTCGGCTAGCGGCTGACAATGAGCAGTTCTTC. Translating it yields CASSLRLAADNEQFF. The entire variable domain, with the rest obtained from reference TRBV9 and TRBJ2-1, is as follows: DSGVTQTPKHLITATGQRVTLRCSPRSGDLSVYWYQQSLDQGLQFLIQYYNGEERAKGNILERFSAQQFPDLHSELNLSSLELGDSALYFCASSLRLAADNEQFFGPGTRLTVL.

This clonotype was detected only a few times. The chain links TRBV6-5 to TRBJ2-7, with D possibly matching TRBD1 (6 bases). This CDR3 spans 14 amino acids. Looked up from germline, CDR1 is MNHEY and CDR2 is SVGAGI. Trimming cost V 5 bases and J 3 bases, with 14 bases left between them. The CDR3 region is CASSPQTGYYEQYF. CDR3 bases: TGTGCCAGCAGTCCACAGACAGGTTACTACGAGCAGTACTTC.

Worth noting for this clonotype: The junction does not match germline at one end; this may be a read error. This chain connects TRBV7-9 to TRBJ2-3; 9 positions agree with TRBD1. Germline V gene data show CDR1 as SEHNR and CDR2 as FQNEAQ (reference sequence). The CDR3 length is 14 residues. CDR3 loop: CASSSGQGAETQYF. The CDR3 nucleotides read TGTGCCAGCAGCTCGGGACAGGGTGCAGAAACGCAGTATTTT.

The chain carries TRBV6-5 and TRBJ2-4; D is tentatively TRBD1 or TRBD2 (5 bases each). This CDR3 is 11 amino acids long. Germline lookup yields CDR1 MNHEY and CDR2 SVGAGI. Deletions cut 0 bases from V and 13 bases from J, with 7 bases between. The CDR3 nucleotides are TGTGCCAGCAGTTACTCGGGACGACAGTACTTC. As protein: CASSYSGRQYF.

The rearrangement uses TRBV4-1 and TRBJ2-1; tentatively, D is TRBD2 (7 bases). Germline V gene lookup returns CDR1 MGHRA and CDR2 YSYEKL. With 6 bases removed from V and 5 bases from J, the gap between germline ends came to 14 bases. CDR3 size: 14 residues. The CDR3 nucleotides read TGCGCCAGCAGTCGGGGGGCCAGGGACAATGAGCAGTTCTTC. Translation: CASSRGARDNEQFF.

This rearrangement joins TRBV11-2 to TRBJ1-1; D not certain. The germline gives CDR1 SGHAT, CDR2 FQNNGV. The CDR3 is 12 amino acids. Trimming removed 3 bases at V and 7 bases at J, with 9 bases between. The CDR3 sequence: CASSFAQVEAFF. The CDR3 DNA sequence: TGTGCCAGCAGCTTTGCTCAGGTTGAAGCTTTCTTT.

This clonotype turned up a few times. This chain connects TRBV7-6 to TRBJ2-5; TRBD2 is a possible D gene (5 bases). The germline gives CDR1 SGHVS, CDR2 FNYEAQ. The CDR3 is 15 residues long. The V end was cut by 1 base, the J end by 2 bases, with 11 bases between. In nucleotides, the CDR3 is TGTGCCAGCAGCTTAGTGAGGGCAGCACAAGAGACCCAGTACTTC. Amino acids: CASSLVRAAQETQYF.

The CDR3 reads CASSPSLGGAQYF. The CDR3 bases are TGTGCCAGCAGCCCCTCTCTGGGGGGGGCCCAGTACTTC. The chain has TRBV4-2 and TRBJ2-5, with 7 bases identical to TRBD2. Germline-derived CDR1 and CDR2 are LGHNA and YNFKEQ. The trim removed 4 bases at V and 9 bases at J, leaving 8 bases unmatched. The CDR3 extends over 13 amino acids.

This chain connects TRBV27 to TRBJ2-4; TRBD2 matches 7 bases. V was pared by 2 bases and J by 5 bases, with 3 bases of the junction left unmatched. The CDR3 has 14 residues. Per germline, CDR1 MNHEY and CDR2 SMNVEV (reference sequence). CDR3 sequence: CASSLAGEQNIQYF. The CDR3 DNA reads as TGTGCCAGCAGTTTAGCGGGGGAACAAAACATTCAGTACTTC.

This clonotype was seen many times. V gene TRBV7-6 combines with J gene TRBJ2-1; TRBD1 or TRBD2 may be the D gene (5 bases each). V was cut by 3 bases and J by 6 bases, with 18 bases left in between. CDR3 length: 16 amino acids. Germline values: CDR1 SGHVS, CDR2 FNYEAQ. The CDR3 region has the DNA TGTGCCAGCAGCTTTACCCCGGGACGGCCTGCCAATGAGCAGTTCTTC. Translation: CASSFTPGRPANEQFF.